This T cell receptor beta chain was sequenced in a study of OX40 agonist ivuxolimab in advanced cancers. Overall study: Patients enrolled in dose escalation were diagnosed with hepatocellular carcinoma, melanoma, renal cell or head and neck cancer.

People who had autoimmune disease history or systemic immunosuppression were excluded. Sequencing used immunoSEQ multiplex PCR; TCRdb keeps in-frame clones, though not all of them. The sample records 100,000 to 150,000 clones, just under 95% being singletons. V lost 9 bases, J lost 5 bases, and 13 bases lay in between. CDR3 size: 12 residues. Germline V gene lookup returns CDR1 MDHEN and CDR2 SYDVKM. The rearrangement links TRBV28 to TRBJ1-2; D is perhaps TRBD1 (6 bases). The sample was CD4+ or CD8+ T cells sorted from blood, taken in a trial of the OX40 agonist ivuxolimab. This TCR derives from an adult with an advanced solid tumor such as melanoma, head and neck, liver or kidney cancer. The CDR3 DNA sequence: TGTGCCAGTTGGGACACCTTGTATGGCTACACCTTC. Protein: CASWDTLYGYTF.